A selection of T cell receptor beta chains follows, all from one sample in a study of PD-L1 blockade in urothelial cancer. Using immunoSEQ multiplex PCR, the repertoire was profiled, and TCRdb retains in-frame clones only, with some absent. The sample comprises 48,000 or so clones, roughly 89% of which are singletons, and over 12% rests with the top ten. The sequencing used PBMCs, collected around atezolizumab (anti-PD-L1) treatment. The receptors derive from a woman aged 55-69 years with urothelial cancer. The CDR3 runs from the conserved cysteine through the conserved F or W. Fields, in order: V gene, D gene, clone size, J gene, CDR3 DNA, CDR3 protein. The D gene is left open where the match is weak. Clone size is stated in some rows and not others, as once, few, many or a class when expanded.

V gene: TRBV4-3
D gene: TRBD1
clone size: .
J gene: TRBJ2-7
CDR3 DNA: TGCGCCAGCAGCCAAAGTACCTCCCGGGACAGGGTTGTGGGGAGTTACGAGCAGTACTTC
CDR3 protein: CASSQSTSRDRVVGSYEQYF

V gene: TRBV4-3
D gene: TRBD2
clone size: .
J gene: TRBJ2-1
CDR3 DNA: TGCGCCAGCAGCCAAGATCAGGGGACTAGCGTTGTCTATGAGCAGTTCTTC
CDR3 protein: CASSQDQGTSVVYEQFF

V gene: TRBV7-9
D gene: .
clone size: .
J gene: TRBJ1-1
CDR3 DNA: TGTGCCAGCAGCCCAGACACAGACACTGAAGCTTTCTTT
CDR3 protein: CASSPDTDTEAFF

V gene: TRBV9
D gene: .
clone size: .
J gene: TRBJ1-1
CDR3 DNA: TGTGCCAGCAGCCCTCTTAGGGCGCAGGGTGAGGCTTTCTTT
CDR3 protein: CASSPLRAQGEAFF

V gene: TRBV27
D gene: .
clone size: .
J gene: TRBJ2-5
CDR3 DNA: TGTGCCAGCTCTCTCGCGGGACCGGGTGGAGAGACCCAGTACTTC
CDR3 protein: CASSLAGPGGETQYF

V gene: TRBV6-1
D gene: TRBD2
clone size: .
J gene: TRBJ2-3
CDR3 DNA: TGTGCCAGCAGTGAAGGGCTAGCGGGGGTGGATACGCAGTATTTT
CDR3 protein: CASSEGLAGVDTQYF

V gene: TRBV7-3
D gene: .
clone size: .
J gene: TRBJ2-5
CDR3 DNA: TGTGCCAGCAGCTTAAGGGGGGGCTTGACCCGAGAGACCCAGTACTTC
CDR3 protein: CASSLRGGLTRETQYF

V gene: TRBV4-3
D gene: .
clone size: .
J gene: TRBJ2-2
CDR3 DNA: TGCGCCAGCAGCCAAGACTCCCCCTCGGCAGGCTCGAACACCGGGGAGCTGTTTTTT
CDR3 protein: CASSQDSPSAGSNTGELFF

V gene: TRBV6-1
D gene: .
clone size: .
J gene: TRBJ1-1
CDR3 DNA: TGTGCCAGCAGTGTGGACACTTCGAACACTGAAGCTTTCTTT
CDR3 protein: CASSVDTSNTEAFF

V gene: TRBV6-4
D gene: TRBD2
clone size: .
J gene: TRBJ2-3
CDR3 DNA: TGTGCCAGCAGTGCTGCCGTGTTGGTAGCGGGCCACACAGATACGCAGTATTTT
CDR3 protein: CASSAAVLVAGHTDTQYF

V gene: TRBV19
D gene: .
clone size: .
J gene: TRBJ2-1
CDR3 DNA: TGTGCCAGTAGTCCCACAGGGTTCTCCTACAATGAGCAGTTCTTC
CDR3 protein: CASSPTGFSYNEQFF

V gene: TRBV10-2
D gene: TRBD2
clone size: .
J gene: TRBJ2-3
CDR3 DNA: TGCGCCAGCAGCAGGCTAGCGGGTGCCCTTCGTCCAGATACGCAGTATTTT
CDR3 protein: CASSRLAGALRPDTQYF

V gene: TRBV6-5
D gene: .
clone size: few
J gene: TRBJ1-1
CDR3 DNA: TGTGCCAGCAAGTTAACAGTGAACACTGAAGCTTTCTTT
CDR3 protein: CASKLTVNTEAFF

V gene: TRBV9
D gene: TRBD1
clone size: .
J gene: TRBJ1-3
CDR3 DNA: TGTGCCAGCAGCGGACAGGGGGGTGGAAACACCATATATTTT
CDR3 protein: CASSGQGGGNTIYF

V gene: TRBV6-1
D gene: .
clone size: .
J gene: TRBJ1-5
CDR3 DNA: TGTGCCAGCAGTGACAATAGCAATCAGCCCCAGCATTTT
CDR3 protein: CASSDNSNQPQHF

V gene: TRBV7-9
D gene: .
clone size: few
J gene: TRBJ2-7
CDR3 DNA: TGTGCCAGCAGCTCCGCTCCAGCGGGTTTGGAGGCCGAGCAGTACTTC
CDR3 protein: CASSSAPAGLEAEQYF

V gene: TRBV2
D gene: .
clone size: .
J gene: TRBJ1-2
CDR3 DNA: TGTGCCAGCAGTGAGGGGACTCGTACCTATGGCTACACCTTC
CDR3 protein: CASSEGTRTYGYTF

V gene: TRBV10-1
D gene: TRBD1
clone size: .
J gene: TRBJ2-2
CDR3 DNA: TGCGCTTCCGGGACAGAGAACACCGGGGAGCTGTTTTTT
CDR3 protein: CASGTENTGELFF

V gene: TRBV7-3
D gene: .
clone size: .
J gene: TRBJ1-1
CDR3 DNA: TGTGCCAGCAGCCCCACCCCCAGGGGACCGTTGAACACTGAAGCTTTCTTT
CDR3 protein: CASSPTPRGPLNTEAFF

V gene: TRBV7-9
D gene: .
clone size: few
J gene: TRBJ1-2
CDR3 DNA: TGTGCCAGCAGCCGCGAGTCGGTAGCGGGCTATGGCTACACCTTC
CDR3 protein: CASSRESVAGYGYTF

V gene: TRBV11-2
D gene: .
clone size: .
J gene: TRBJ1-2
CDR3 DNA: TGTGCCAGCAGCCCCACAGGGCGCAACTATGGCTACACCTTC
CDR3 protein: CASSPTGRNYGYTF

V gene: TRBV6-1
D gene: TRBD1
clone size: .
J gene: TRBJ2-7
CDR3 DNA: TGTGCCAGCAGTGCACACATGACAGGGTGGGAGCAGTACTTC
CDR3 protein: CASSAHMTGWEQYF

V gene: TRBV27
D gene: TRBD2
clone size: .
J gene: TRBJ2-5
CDR3 DNA: TGTGCCAGCAGGGCTAGCGGAGCAGAGACCCAGTACTTC
CDR3 protein: CASRASGAETQYF

V gene: TRBV7-9
D gene: .
clone size: once
J gene: TRBJ1-4
CDR3 DNA: TGTGCCAGCAGCTCCTTGCCGGGACTGGGGGGTGAAAAACTGTTTTTT
CDR3 protein: CASSSLPGLGGEKLFF

V gene: TRBV5-1
D gene: .
clone size: .
J gene: TRBJ2-5
CDR3 DNA: TGCGCCAGCAGCTCCCCCAGCGAGCAAGAGACCCAGTACTTC
CDR3 protein: CASSSPSEQETQYF

V gene: TRBV19
D gene: TRBD1
clone size: .
J gene: TRBJ1-5
CDR3 DNA: TGTGCCAGTAGTGGACAGGGGGGCGATCAGCCCCAGCATTTT
CDR3 protein: CASSGQGGDQPQHF

V gene: TRBV28
D gene: .
clone size: .
J gene: TRBJ1-5
CDR3 DNA: TGTGCCAGCAGTTTAGAGGGTGAATGGGGCAATCAGCCCCAGCATTTT
CDR3 protein: CASSLEGEWGNQPQHF

V gene: TRBV5-1
D gene: .
clone size: once
J gene: TRBJ2-3
CDR3 DNA: TGCGCCAGCTCCTCCCCGATAACTAGCACAGATACGCAGTATTTT
CDR3 protein: CASSSPITSTDTQYF